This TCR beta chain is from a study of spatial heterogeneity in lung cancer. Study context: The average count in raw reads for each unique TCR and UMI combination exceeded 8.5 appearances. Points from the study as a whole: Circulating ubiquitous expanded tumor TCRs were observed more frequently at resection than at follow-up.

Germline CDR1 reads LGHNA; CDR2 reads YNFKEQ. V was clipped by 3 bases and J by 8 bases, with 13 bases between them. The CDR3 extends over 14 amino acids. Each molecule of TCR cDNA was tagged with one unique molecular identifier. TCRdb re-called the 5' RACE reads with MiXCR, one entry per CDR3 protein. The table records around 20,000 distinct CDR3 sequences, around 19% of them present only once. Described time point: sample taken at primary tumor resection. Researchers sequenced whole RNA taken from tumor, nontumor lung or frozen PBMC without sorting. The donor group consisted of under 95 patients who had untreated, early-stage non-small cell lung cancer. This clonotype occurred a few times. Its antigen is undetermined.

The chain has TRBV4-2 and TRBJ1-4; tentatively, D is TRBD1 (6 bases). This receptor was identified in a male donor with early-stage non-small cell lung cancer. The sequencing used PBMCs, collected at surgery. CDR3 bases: TGTGCCAGCAGCCAGGAGGACAGTCGGGAAAAACTGTTTTTT. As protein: CASSQEDSREKLFF.